This T cell receptor beta chain was recorded in a study of blood T cell repertoires in COVID-19. Study-level information: Whether acute or convalescent, the COVID-19 samples came from the United States, Italy and Spain.

The CDR3 contains 14 residues. Looked up from germline, CDR1 is MGHRA and CDR2 is YSYEKL. The ends were cut back, 3 bases at V and 4 bases at J, with 12 bases in the middle. Data came from immunoSEQ multiplex PCR; TCRdb stores just in-frame clones and leaves some out. The repertoire holds fewer than 250,000 clones, with 75% to 85% as singletons. Sequencing was performed on peripheral blood. The V call is TRBV4-1, the J call TRBJ1-2; maybe TRBD1 (6 bases). This clonotype was obtained from a human donor in a cohort sampled during active COVID-19. CDR3 protein: CASSHQGKIYGYTF. In DNA, the CDR3 is TGCGCCAGCAGCCACCAGGGGAAAATCTATGGCTACACCTTC.